This TCR beta chain was retrieved from a study of T cells in Graves' hyperthyroidism and ophthalmopathy. Study-level information: Before treatment of any kind, peripheral blood was taken at initial diagnosis. The study's findings and limits: Within blood appeared most thyroid clonotypes that had expanded above 0.001.

Clinical symptoms, serum thyroxine, TRAb, thyroid ultrasound and orbital computed tomography informed diagnoses. The authors took PBMCs from 10 ml fresh peripheral blood. V was shortened by 5 bases and J by 9 bases, with 8 bases between the two germline ends. The CDR3 sequence is 12 residues long. Germline CDR1 and CDR2: MNHNS and SASEGT. TCR beta CDR3 regions were amplified from RNA. When the TCR CDR3 underwent first-round RT-PCR, the HTBI primer set was used. TCRdb processed the multiplex PCR reads anew with MiXCR; each CDR3 protein has one entry. The sample carries hundreds of thousands of distinct CDR3 sequences, less than 15% recorded once. In regard to this clonotype: Its antigen is as yet unknown.

Sequences were obtained from blood. V is TRBV6-1 and J is TRBJ1-6; D gene ambiguous. The clonotype comes from a woman aged 18-29 years with Graves' hyperthyroidism. As DNA, the CDR3 is TGTGCCAGCAGTTACCCTGGTTCACCCCTCCACTTT. Translation: CASSYPGSPLHF.